This entry lists 7 T cell receptor beta chains sequenced from one sample in a study of T cell responses to AZD1222 COVID-19 vaccine. The protocol was immunoSEQ multiplex PCR, while the TCRdb copy is restricted to in-frame clones and leaves out a portion. The sample records 150,000 to 160,000 clones, about nine tenths being singletons. Here the sequenced sample was peripheral blood, taken on day 0 of AZD1222 vaccination. The receptors were sampled from an adult in good health.

The V and J genes are TRBV10-3 and TRBJ2-1; D tentatively reads TRBD1 or TRBD2 (5 bases each). The germline CDR1 and CDR2 sequences are ENHRY and SYGVKD. Trimming took off 3 bases at V and 14 bases at J, with 14 bases between the two ends. CDR3 length: 12 residues. CDR3 nucleotides: TGTGCCATCAGTGACGGGACCCGAATAGAGTTCTTC. This codes for CAISDGTRIEFF.

In this sample, this clone turned up once. The gene calls are TRBV6-5 and TRBJ2-7; D is unresolved. This CDR3 has 15 amino acids. The V end was cut by 6 bases, the J end by 0 bases, with 15 bases between. From germline, CDR1 is MNHEY and CDR2 SVGAGI. The CDR3 loop is CASSRTGPSSYEQYF. The CDR3 nucleotides are TGTGCCAGCAGCCGTACGGGCCCCAGCTCCTACGAGCAGTACTTC.

This chain joins TRBV4-2 and TRBJ1-1; D gene ambiguous. CDR1 is LGHNA and CDR2 is YNFKEQ in the germline V gene. V gave up 0 bases and J gave up 0 bases, with 11 bases separating them. The CDR3 contains 16 residues. In DNA form, the CDR3 reads TGTGCCAGCAGCCAAGATCGGTGGGTATTGAACACTGAAGCTTTCTTT. Translating it yields CASSQDRWVLNTEAFF.

This clone was seen only a few times. V gene TRBV5-4 combines with J gene TRBJ2-7; TRBD2 matches 10 bases. Germline CDR1 SGHNT, CDR2 YYREEE (reference sequence). The CDR3 contains 14 residues. V lost 4 bases and J lost 5; bases outside the gene matches: 6. The CDR3 protein is CASSRPSGSDEQYF. The CDR3 DNA reads as TGTGCCAGCAGCCGTCCTAGCGGGAGCGACGAGCAGTACTTC. Looking up the rest from reference TRBV5-4 and TRBJ2-7 gives the full variable domain: ETGVTQSPTHLIKTRGQQVTLRCSSQSGHNTVSWYQQALGQGPQFIFQYYREEENGRGNFPPRFSGLQFPNYSSELNVNALELDDSALYLCASSRPSGSDEQYFGPGTRLTVT.

This chain connects TRBV4-2 to TRBJ2-1; TRBD2 matches at 8 bases. Germline V gene data show CDR1 as LGHNA and CDR2 as YNFKEQ. The CDR3 sequence is 16 residues long. V was pared by 0 bases and J by 6 bases, with 7 bases of the junction left unmatched. The chain's CDR3 is CASSQEGGSGSNEQFF. For the CDR3, the DNA is TGTGCCAGCAGCCAAGAGGGCGGGAGCGGGAGCAATGAGCAGTTCTTC.

The chain uses TRBV11-3 and TRBJ2-2; the D is unclear. V was cut by 0 bases and J by 0 bases, with 5 bases left in between. The CDR3 consists of 15 residues. Germline V CDR1 and CDR2: SGHNT, YENEEA. CDR3 amino acids: CASSLELANTGELFF. The CDR3 DNA follows: TGTGCCAGCAGCTTAGAGCTCGCGAACACCGGGGAGCTGTTTTTT. Full variable domain (missing parts from reference TRBV11-3 and TRBJ2-2): EAGVVQSPRYKIIEKKQPVAFWCNPISGHNTLYWYLQNLGQGPELLIRYENEEAVDDSQLPKDRFSAERLKGVDSTLKIQPAELGDSAVYLCASSLELANTGELFFGEGSRLTVL.

This clone was detected only once. This sequence joins TRBV5-1 and TRBJ2-7, with 11 bases identical to TRBD2. The CDR3 extends over 19 amino acids. V was pared by 2 bases and J by 6 bases, with 19 bases of the junction left unmatched. Germline loops: CDR1 SGHRS, CDR2 YFSETQ. The CDR3 protein is CASSFRGQLAGAGRFEQYF. In DNA, the CDR3 is TGCGCCAGCAGCTTTCGGGGACAACTAGCGGGAGCCGGAAGGTTCGAGCAGTACTTC.